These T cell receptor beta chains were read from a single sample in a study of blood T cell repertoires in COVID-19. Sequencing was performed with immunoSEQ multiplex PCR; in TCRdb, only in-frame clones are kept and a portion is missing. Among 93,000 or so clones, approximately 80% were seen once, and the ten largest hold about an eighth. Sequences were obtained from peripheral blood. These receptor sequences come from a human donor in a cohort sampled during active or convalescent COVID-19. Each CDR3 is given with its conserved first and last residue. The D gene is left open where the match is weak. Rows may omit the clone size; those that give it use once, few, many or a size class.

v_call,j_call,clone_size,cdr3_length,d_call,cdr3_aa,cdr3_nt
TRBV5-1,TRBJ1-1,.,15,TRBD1,CASSRTGGMNTEAFF,TGCGCCAGCAGCCGGACAGGGGGGATGAACACTGAAGCTTTCTTT
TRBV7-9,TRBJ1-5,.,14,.,CASSSGFGNQPQHF,TGTGCCAGCAGCTCAGGGTTTGGCAATCAGCCCCAGCATTTT
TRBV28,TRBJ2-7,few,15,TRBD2,CASSPQAGRNYEQYF,TGTGCCAGCAGTCCCCAAGCGGGGCGGAACTACGAGCAGTACTTC
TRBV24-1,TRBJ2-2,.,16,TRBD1,CATSDPIDRAAGELFF,TGTGCCACCAGTGACCCAATTGACAGGGCGGCCGGGGAGCTGTTTTTT
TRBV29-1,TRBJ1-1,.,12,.,CSANPGLTEAFF,TGCAGCGCCAATCCCGGTCTCACTGAAGCTTTCTTT
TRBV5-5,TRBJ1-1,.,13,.,CASSFRVNTEAFF,TGTGCCAGCAGCTTCAGGGTGAACACTGAAGCTTTCTTT
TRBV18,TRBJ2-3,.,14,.,CASSLSSSTDTQYF,TGTGCCAGCTCCCTCTCCTCTAGCACAGATACGCAGTATTTT
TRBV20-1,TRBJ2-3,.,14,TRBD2,CSASGSGGIPHQYF,TGCAGTGCTAGTGGTAGCGGGGGAATACCCCATCAGTATTTT
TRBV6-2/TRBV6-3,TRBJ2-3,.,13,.,CASSYSRRDTQYF,TGTGCCAGCAGTTACTCGAGGCGGGATACGCAGTATTTT
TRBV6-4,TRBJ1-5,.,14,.,CASRHVGGGQPQHF,TGTGCCAGCAGGCACGTGGGGGGTGGCCAGCCCCAGCATTTT
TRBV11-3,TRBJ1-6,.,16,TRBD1,CASSYRVGQGNSPLHF,TGTGCCAGCAGCTACCGGGTGGGACAGGGCAATTCACCCCTCCACTTT
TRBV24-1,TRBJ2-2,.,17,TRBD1,CATSDLAGTDNTGELFF,TGTGCCACCAGTGATTTGGCCGGGACAGACAACACCGGGGAGCTGTTTTTT
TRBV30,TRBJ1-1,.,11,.,CAWYMNTEAFF,TGTGCCTGGTACATGAACACTGAAGCTTTCTTT
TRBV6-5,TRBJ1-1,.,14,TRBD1,CASIRTGVRTEAFF,TGTGCCAGCATTAGGACAGGGGTTAGGACTGAAGCTTTCTTT
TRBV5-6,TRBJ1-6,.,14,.,CASSSLPYNSPLHF,TGTGCCAGCAGCTCCCTACCCTATAATTCACCCCTCCACTTT
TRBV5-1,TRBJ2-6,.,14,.,CASSSSVWANVLTF,TGCGCCAGCAGCTCCTCGGTCTGGGCCAACGTCCTGACTTTC
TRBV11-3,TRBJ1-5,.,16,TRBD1,CASSLEIGQGYQPQHF,TGTGCCAGCAGCTTAGAGATCGGACAGGGGTATCAGCCCCAGCATTTT
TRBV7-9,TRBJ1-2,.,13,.,CASSLLSVYGYTF,TGTGCCAGCAGCTTACTAAGTGTCTATGGCTACACCTTC
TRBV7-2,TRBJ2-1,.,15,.,CASLALRDNYNEQFF,TGTGCCAGCCTCGCCCTCCGGGACAACTACAATGAGCAGTTCTTC
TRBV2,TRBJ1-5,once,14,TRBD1,CASSADRGYQPQHF,TGTGCCAGCAGCGCTGACAGGGGCTATCAGCCCCAGCATTTT
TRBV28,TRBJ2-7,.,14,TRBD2,CASGLAGGSGEQYF,TGTGCCAGCGGACTAGCGGGGGGAAGTGGCGAGCAGTACTTC
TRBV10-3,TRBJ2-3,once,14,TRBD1,CAISDGRGRDTQYF,TGTGCCATCAGTGACGGCAGGGGGAGAGATACGCAGTATTTT
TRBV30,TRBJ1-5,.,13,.,CAWKGDGNQPQHF,TGTGCCTGGAAGGGGGATGGCAATCAGCCCCAGCATTTT
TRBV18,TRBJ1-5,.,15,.,CASSPKVERSQPQHF,TGTGCCAGCTCCCCCAAAGTAGAGCGGAGTCAGCCCCAGCATTTT
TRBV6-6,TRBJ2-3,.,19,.,CASSSGGLGLAGGTDTQYF,TGTGCCAGCAGCTCCGGGGGGCTTGGGCTAGCTGGGGGCACAGATACGCAGTATTTT
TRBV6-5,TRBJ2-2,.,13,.,CASSNQGTGELFF,TGTGCCAGCAGTAACCAGGGCACCGGGGAGCTGTTTTTT
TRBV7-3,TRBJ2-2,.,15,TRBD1,CASSLTGGSDGELFF,TGTGCCAGCAGCCTGACAGGGGGCAGTGACGGGGAGCTGTTTTTT
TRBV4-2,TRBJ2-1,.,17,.,CASSQVNGGDTYNEQFF,TGTGCCAGCAGCCAAGTGAACGGAGGAGATACCTACAATGAGCAGTTCTTC
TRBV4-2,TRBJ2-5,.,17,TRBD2,CASSQGNPGLQKETQYF,TGTGCCAGCAGCCAAGGGAATCCGGGACTACAAAAAGAGACCCAGTACTTC
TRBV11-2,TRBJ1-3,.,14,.,CASSLAPSGNTIYF,TGTGCCAGCAGCTTAGCGCCCAGTGGAAACACCATATATTTT
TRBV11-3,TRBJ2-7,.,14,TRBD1,CASSRRDSADEQYF,TGTGCCAGCAGCCGCCGGGACAGCGCCGACGAGCAGTACTTC
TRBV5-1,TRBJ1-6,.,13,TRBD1,CASTTGDNSPLHF,TGCGCCAGCACCACAGGGGACAATTCACCCCTCCACTTT
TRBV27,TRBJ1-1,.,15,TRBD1,CASSSPQTGDGEAFF,TGTGCCAGCAGTTCTCCTCAGACAGGGGATGGTGAAGCTTTCTTT
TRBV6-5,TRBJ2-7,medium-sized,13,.,CASSPTQGYEQYF,TGTGCCAGCAGCCCCACACAGGGCTACGAGCAGTACTTC
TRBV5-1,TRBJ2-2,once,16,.,CASSLVTGSLTGELFF,TGCGCCAGCAGCTTGGTAACAGGGAGCCTCACCGGGGAGCTGTTTTTT
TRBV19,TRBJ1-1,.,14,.,CASSIGGRSTEAFF,TGTGCCAGTAGTATAGGAGGGAGGAGCACTGAAGCTTTCTTT
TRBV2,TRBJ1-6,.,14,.,CASSGSRVQTRLHF,TGTGCCAGCTCCGGGAGTAGGGTCCAGACGCGCCTCCACTTT
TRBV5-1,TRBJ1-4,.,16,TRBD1,CASSLGQGAANEKLFF,TGCGCCAGCAGCTTGGGACAGGGGGCGGCTAATGAAAAACTGTTTTTT
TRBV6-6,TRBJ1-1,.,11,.,CASSYRDEAFF,TGTGCCAGCAGTTACCGGGATGAAGCTTTCTTT
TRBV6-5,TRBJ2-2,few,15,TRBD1,CASRSGTGGPGELFF,TGTGCCAGCAGGTCCGGGACAGGGGGCCCCGGGGAGCTGTTTTTT
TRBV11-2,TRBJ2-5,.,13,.,CASSPGRQETQYF,TGTGCCAGCAGCCCAGGGAGGCAAGAGACCCAGTACTTC
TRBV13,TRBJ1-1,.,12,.,CASSLASTEAFF,TGTGCCAGCAGCTTAGCCAGTACTGAAGCTTTCTTT
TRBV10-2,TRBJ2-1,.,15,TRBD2,CASSDPGLRWNEQFF,TGCGCCAGCAGTGATCCGGGACTACGCTGGAATGAGCAGTTCTTC
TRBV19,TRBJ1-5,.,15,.,CASSIRRAGNQPQHF,TGTGCCAGTAGTATTCGCAGGGCAGGCAATCAGCCCCAGCATTTT
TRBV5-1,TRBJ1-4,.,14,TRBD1,CASSLQGKDEKLFF,TGCGCCAGCAGCTTACAGGGGAAGGATGAAAAACTGTTTTTT
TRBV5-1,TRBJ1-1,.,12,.,CASSFQGTEAFF,TGCGCCAGCAGCTTTCAGGGGACTGAAGCTTTCTTT
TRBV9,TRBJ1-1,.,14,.,CASSVAEADTEAFF,TGTGCCAGCAGCGTAGCAGAGGCGGACACTGAAGCTTTCTTT
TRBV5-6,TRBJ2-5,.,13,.,CASTGRSRETQYF,TGTGCCAGCACAGGGCGGTCGCGGGAGACCCAGTACTTC
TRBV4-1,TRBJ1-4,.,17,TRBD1,CASSHGDRVATNEKLFF,TGCGCCAGCAGCCATGGGGACAGGGTGGCAACTAATGAAAAACTGTTTTTT
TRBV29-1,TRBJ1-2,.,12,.,CSVDPGSYGYTF,TGCAGCGTTGATCCGGGAAGCTATGGCTACACCTTC
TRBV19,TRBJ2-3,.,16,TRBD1,CASQELNRGATDTQYF,TGTGCCAGTCAGGAGTTGAACAGGGGGGCCACAGATACGCAGTATTTT
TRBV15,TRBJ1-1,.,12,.,CATSRDRGSAFF,TGTGCCACCAGCAGAGATAGAGGTTCTGCTTTCTTT
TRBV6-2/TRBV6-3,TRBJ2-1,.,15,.,CASSYGLASYNEQFF,TGTGCCAGCAGTTACGGCCTAGCCTCCTACAATGAGCAGTTCTTC